The 20 T cell receptor beta chains given below trace back to one sample, sequenced in a study of cytomegalovirus exposure and HLA in healthy donors. The PCR ran on 60 Vbeta and 13 Jbeta primers. Some clones are missing from TCRdb's copy, which holds only in-frame ones; the method was immunoSEQ multiplex PCR. The sample shows about 94,000 clones, 81% of them seen only once. Sequences were obtained from PBMCs. The source is a human donor in good health.

The chain recombines TRBV10-1 with TRBJ2-1; 11 nucleotides match TRBD2. CDR1 WNHNN and CDR2 SYGVQD come from the germline V gene (reference sequence). V lost 2 bases, J lost 7 bases, and 10 bases stayed unmatched. CDR3 size: 17 residues. The CDR3 DNA follows: TGCGCCAGCAGTGAGGGTTTTAGCGGGAGGGCCCAGAATGAGCAGTTCTTC. It is translated as CASSEGFSGRAQNEQFF.

The chain carries TRBV7-3 and TRBJ1-3, with a tentative D call TRBD1 (5 bases). This CDR3 region has 14 residues. Germline V gene data show CDR1 as SGHTA and CDR2 as FQGTGA. Deletions cut 5 bases from V and 7 bases from J, with 15 bases between. Here the CDR3 DNA reads TGTGCCAGCAGCCCGGGCCCCAGGGTCAACACCATATATTTT. Its translation is CASSPGPRVNTIYF.

V is TRBV19 and J is TRBJ2-2; D unresolved. Deletions cut 3 bases from V and 1 base from J, with 6 bases between. This CDR3 contains 14 residues. From germline, CDR1 is LNHDA and CDR2 SQIVND (reference sequence). The CDR3: CASSILRNTGELFF. CDR3 in DNA: TGTGCCAGTAGTATCCTGCGGAACACCGGGGAGCTGTTTTTT.

The rearrangement uses TRBV5-1 and TRBJ1-2; 8 bases line up with TRBD1. V was clipped by 4 bases and J by 4 bases; unmatched bases: 3. Germline CDR1 SGHRS, CDR2 YFSETQ. CDR3 length equals 13 residues. The CDR3 is CASSHDRGYGYTF. The CDR3 DNA is TGCGCCAGCAGCCATGACAGGGGCTATGGCTACACCTTC.

This chain uses TRBV19 with TRBJ2-2; 14 positions agree with TRBD2. This CDR3 has 18 amino acids. The V gene's germline CDR1 is LNHDA and CDR2 SQIVND (reference sequence). V was clipped by 6 bases and J by 5 bases; unmatched bases: 11. CDR3 coding DNA: TGTGCCAGTAGGTCCTCGGGACTAGCGGGAGATCGGACCGGGGAGCTGTTTTTT. Protein product: CASRSSGLAGDRTGELFF.

V usage is TRBV21-1 and J usage is TRBJ1-4; the DNA was not used to check the table's D call, TRBD1. TRBV21-1 has pseudogene status. This CDR3 region has 18 residues. CDR3 in DNA: TGTGCCAGCAGCGTAAAATGGGGACAGGGGATGAGAGGAGAAAAACTGTTTTTT. It translates to CASSVKWGQGMRGEKLFF.

The J gene is TRBJ1-2, the V gene TRBV19, with 8 positions matching TRBD1. Germline assignment: CDR1 LNHDA and CDR2 SQIVND (reference sequence). This CDR3 comprises 18 residues. J was trimmed by 2 bases and V by 3 bases; bases with no gene match: 14. CDR3 coding DNA: TGTGCCAGTAGTATTGGCAGGGGGCGCGGAACCCTGAACTATGGCTACACCTTC. Translating it yields CASSIGRGRGTLNYGYTF.

This clone was observed a few times. This chain joins TRBV4-3 and TRBJ1-5, with unresolved D. Germline loops: CDR1 LGHNA, CDR2 YSLEER. CDR3 length: 15 amino acids. V lost 1 base, J lost 6 bases, and 13 bases lay in between. CDR3 region: CASSQVGGKGQPQHF. CDR3 nucleotide sequence: TGCGCCAGCAGCCAAGTGGGAGGGAAGGGTCAGCCCCAGCATTTT.

This clone occurred once. This sequence joins TRBV4-3 and TRBJ2-1, with a possible D match to TRBD2 (7 bases). The CDR3 contains 21 residues. With 4 bases removed from V and 0 bases from J, the gap between germline ends came to 28 bases. Germline lookup yields CDR1 LGHNA and CDR2 YSLEER. The CDR3 DNA sequence: TGCGCCAGCAGCCGGTTAAGGGGGAACCGGGACTACGTCTACTCCTACAATGAGCAGTTCTTC. This codes for CASSRLRGNRDYVYSYNEQFF.

This chain uses TRBV10-3 with TRBJ2-7; D is uncertain. The CDR3 extends over 13 amino acids. Germline CDR1 is ENHRY and CDR2 is SYGVKD. V was shortened by 5 bases and J by 2 bases, with 10 bases between the two germline ends. CDR3 sequence (DNA): TGTGCCATCAGTAACACCCTGACCTACGAGCAGTACTTC. The encoded protein is CAISNTLTYEQYF.

This clone showed up just once. This sequence joins TRBV7-2 and TRBJ2-2, with D possibly TRBD1 on 8 matching bases. Germline V lookup: CDR1 SGHTA, CDR2 FQGNSA. Trimming removed 3 bases at V and 4 bases at J, with 15 bases between. This CDR3 is 16 amino acids long. The CDR3 reads CASSFGQGGGTGELFF. The CDR3 DNA sequence: TGTGCCAGCAGCTTTGGACAGGGCGGGGGCACCGGGGAGCTGTTTTTT.

J is TRBJ1-1 and V is TRBV6-5; 7 nucleotides align to TRBD1. The germline CDR1 and CDR2 sequences are MNHEY and SVGAGI. Unmatched junction bases numbered 4, after V lost 5 bases and J lost 1 base. This CDR3 comprises 14 residues. The CDR3 coding sequence is TGTGCCAGCAGTCCAGACAGGGCGAACACTGAAGCTTTCTTT. It translates to CASSPDRANTEAFF.

The rearrangement joins TRBV5-6 to TRBJ1-5; D possibly corresponds to TRBD1 (6 bases). In germline, CDR1 is SGHDT, CDR2 YYEEEE. The CDR3 contains 16 residues. The V gene lost 2 bases and the J gene lost 0 bases, with 12 bases spanning the gap. CDR3: CASSFGTWDSNQPQHF. The CDR3 nucleotides read TGTGCCAGCAGCTTTGGGACATGGGATAGCAATCAGCCCCAGCATTTT.

V usage is TRBV7-9 and J usage is TRBJ2-1; 9 bases align to TRBD2. CDR3 length equals 15 residues. Germline V lookup: CDR1 SEHNR, CDR2 FQNEAQ (reference sequence). V lost 5 bases to trimming and J lost 0 bases; unmatched junction nucleotides: 2. This CDR3 is CASSHSGSSYNEQFF. CDR3 in DNA: TGTGCCAGCAGCCATAGCGGGAGCTCCTACAATGAGCAGTTCTTC.

The gene calls are TRBV9 and TRBJ2-3; TRBD2 agrees at 15 bases. CDR1 is SGDLS, CDR2 YYNGEE, per germline. Trimming took 2 bases from V and 2 from J; bases not matched to a gene: 9. CDR3 size: 19 residues. The CDR3 bases are TGTGCCAGCAGCGTTGGACTAGCGGGGGGGTATGGCACCACAGATACGCAGTATTTT. Translation gives CASSVGLAGGYGTTDTQYF.

The V and J genes are TRBV9 and TRBJ2-3; TRBD2 matches at 9 bases. Germline CDR1 reads SGDLS; CDR2 reads YYNGEE. The junction had 23 bases not matched to a gene; V was cut back by 0 bases and J by 0 bases. The CDR3 has 23 amino acids. This CDR3 reads CASSVGRSGVAGVLVGSTDTQYF. The CDR3 nucleotides read TGTGCCAGCAGCGTAGGCCGGTCCGGAGTAGCGGGAGTTTTGGTGGGTAGCACAGATACGCAGTATTTT.

The J gene is TRBJ2-2, the V gene TRBV5-1, with D possibly being TRBD1 (6 bases). Trimming took off 4 bases at V and 2 bases at J, with 12 bases between the two ends. CDR1 is SGHRS and CDR2 is YFSETQ in the germline V gene. This CDR3 region has 15 residues. CDR3 sequence reads: CASSKDRLNTGELFF. The DNA of the CDR3 is TGCGCCAGCAGCAAAGACAGGCTAAACACCGGGGAGCTGTTTTTT. The full variable domain, in which reference TRBV5-1 and TRBJ2-2 provide the parts outside the CDR3, is KAGVTQTPRYLIKTRGQQVTLSCSPISGHRSVSWYQQTPGQGLQFLFEYFSETQRNKGNFPGRFSGRQFSNSRSEMNVSTLELGDSALYLCASSKDRLNTGELFFGEGSRLTVL.

The rearrangement joins TRBV7-2 to TRBJ2-7; the match to TRBD2 covers 14 bases. Germline V gene data show CDR1 as SGHTA and CDR2 as FQGNSA. The CDR3 runs 18 residues. Trimming cost V 1 base and J 3 bases; bases outside gene matches: 8. The CDR3 reads CASSLVWTSGGSVYEQYF. CDR3 coding DNA: TGTGCCAGCAGCTTAGTATGGACTAGCGGGGGGTCCGTCTACGAGCAGTACTTC.

The CDR3 region has the DNA TGTGCCAGCAGTTCCACGACAGGGGCTTCGGAAAAACTGTTTTTT. Translated, it gives CASSSTTGASEKLFF. This rearrangement joins TRBV28 to TRBJ1-4, with TRBD1 matching 8 bases. The CDR3 spans 15 residues. Trimming removed 4 bases from V and 8 bases from J; junction bases left unmatched: 9. Germline V gene lookup returns CDR1 MDHEN and CDR2 SYDVKM.

J is TRBJ1-2 and V is TRBV5-1; no reliable D call. Germline V gene data show CDR1 as SGHRS and CDR2 as YFSETQ. The CDR3 extends over 14 amino acids. V lost 5 bases and J lost 8, with 19 bases in between. CDR3: CASSGRSSWRGYTF. As DNA, the CDR3 is TGCGCCAGCAGTGGAAGGAGTTCCTGGCGAGGCTACACCTTC.